Listed below are T cell receptor beta chains from one sample, sequenced in a study of beta chain features in type 1 diabetes. Profiling relied on immunoSEQ multiplex PCR, and the TCRdb table lists in-frame clones only, not all of them. The data show hundreds of thousands of clones, more than 12% seen once. The sequenced sample was naive CD4+ T cells from blood. These receptors were collected from a man between 18 and 35 years old with type 1 diabetes. CDR3s leave out the opening cysteine and the closing phenylalanine or tryptophan. Fields, in order: clone size, V gene, CDR3 protein. Size is omitted from some rows. Given values are once, few, many or a class for expanded clones.

- TRBV2 ASTPVNMNTEAF
few TRBV14 ASSQGPLYWGYT
- TRBV11-2 ASSSPPSGRRNEQF
few TRBV9 ASSAVDYGEQY
- TRBV30 AWSVRAGVLNTEAF
- TRBV30 AWTGGGGRNSPLH
- TRBV7-9 ASSILRGQRETQY
- TRBV19 ASTRQGNTEAF
- TRBV6-5 ASTWQSEAF
- TRBV2 ASPPTSSDEQF